A selection of T cell receptor beta chains follows, all from one sample in a study of cytomegalovirus exposure and HLA in healthy donors. TCRdb's copy holds only in-frame clones and misses some; the assay was immunoSEQ multiplex PCR. Here the sample spans about 220,000 clones, 80% to 85% being singletons. The sample was PBMCs. Receptor source: a boy aged 2 to 9 in good health and CMV-seronegative. Each CDR3 is given with its conserved first and last residue. D genes are given only for firm matches. Clone sizes are given selectively: once, few, many, or a class where the clone is expanded.

J gene: TRBJ2-7
V gene: TRBV6-1
D gene: -
clone size: few
CDR3 protein: CASSSGLKYF
CDR3 DNA: TGTGCCAGCAGTTCAGGGTTGAAGTACTTC

J gene: TRBJ1-2
V gene: TRBV5-1
D gene: -
clone size: -
CDR3 protein: CASSLFAGDYGYTF
CDR3 DNA: TGCGCCAGCAGCTTGTTTGCCGGAGACTATGGCTACACCTTC

J gene: TRBJ2-5
V gene: TRBV11-2
D gene: -
clone size: once
CDR3 protein: CASSLGETQYF
CDR3 DNA: TGTGCCAGCAGCCTCGGGGAGACCCAGTACTTC

J gene: TRBJ1-5
V gene: TRBV6-5
D gene: -
clone size: -
CDR3 protein: CASSFRETHQPQHF
CDR3 DNA: TGTGCCAGCAGTTTCAGGGAAACCCATCAGCCCCAGCATTTT

J gene: TRBJ1-2
V gene: TRBV11-2
D gene: TRBD1
clone size: -
CDR3 protein: CASSPRGDSPF
CDR3 DNA: TGTGCCAGCAGCCCTAGAGGGGACAGTCCCTTC

J gene: TRBJ2-3
V gene: TRBV13
D gene: -
clone size: -
CDR3 protein: CASSSPASSTDTQYF
CDR3 DNA: TGTGCCAGCAGCTCTCCGGCTAGTAGCACAGATACGCAGTATTTT

J gene: TRBJ2-7
V gene: TRBV5-1
D gene: TRBD2
clone size: few
CDR3 protein: CASSLLNGGEQYF
CDR3 DNA: TGCGCCAGCAGCTTGCTAAACGGGGGGGAGCAGTACTTC

J gene: TRBJ2-7
V gene: TRBV6-1
D gene: TRBD1
clone size: -
CDR3 protein: CASSESEWTGAKEQYF
CDR3 DNA: TGTGCCAGCAGTGAATCGGAATGGACAGGGGCGAAGGAGCAGTACTTC

J gene: TRBJ1-3
V gene: TRBV10-3
D gene: -
clone size: once
CDR3 protein: CAISDSGNTIYF
CDR3 DNA: TGTGCCATCAGTGACAGTGGAAACACCATATATTTT

J gene: TRBJ1-5
V gene: TRBV5-6
D gene: -
clone size: -
CDR3 protein: CASSPQAGPQHF
CDR3 DNA: TGTGCCAGCAGCCCCCAGGCGGGACCCCAGCATTTT

J gene: TRBJ2-2
V gene: TRBV9
D gene: TRBD2
clone size: -
CDR3 protein: CASSILAGAGAGELFF
CDR3 DNA: TGTGCCAGCAGCATTCTAGCGGGGGCCGGGGCCGGGGAGCTGTTTTTT

J gene: TRBJ1-5
V gene: TRBV15
D gene: -
clone size: -
CDR3 protein: CATSRDRGAGQPQHF
CDR3 DNA: TGTGCCACCAGCAGAGATCGCGGGGCGGGTCAGCCCCAGCATTTT

J gene: TRBJ1-5
V gene: TRBV27
D gene: TRBD1
clone size: -
CDR3 protein: CASSPYSDRPGRFPHQPQHF
CDR3 DNA: TGTGCCAGCAGTCCTTATTCGGACAGGCCGGGGCGTTTCCCCCATCAGCCCCAGCATTTT

J gene: TRBJ1-5
V gene: TRBV5-1
D gene: TRBD1
clone size: -
CDR3 protein: CASSSRQGANQPQHF
CDR3 DNA: TGCGCCAGCAGCTCCCGACAGGGGGCCAATCAGCCCCAGCATTTT

J gene: TRBJ1-3
V gene: TRBV30
D gene: -
clone size: -
CDR3 protein: CAWTGSGNTIYF
CDR3 DNA: TGTGCCTGGACAGGGTCTGGAAACACCATATATTTT

J gene: TRBJ2-3
V gene: TRBV27
D gene: TRBD1
clone size: -
CDR3 protein: CASSPGGRVDTQYF
CDR3 DNA: TGTGCCAGCAGCCCAGGGGGCAGGGTAGATACGCAGTATTTT

J gene: TRBJ2-2
V gene: TRBV4-1
D gene: TRBD2
clone size: once
CDR3 protein: CASSHGLAGVIGELFF
CDR3 DNA: TGCGCCAGCAGCCATGGACTAGCGGGAGTAATCGGGGAGCTGTTTTTT

J gene: TRBJ2-5
V gene: TRBV5-6
D gene: -
clone size: -
CDR3 protein: CASSFQLQQETQYF
CDR3 DNA: TGTGCCAGCAGCTTTCAGTTGCAGCAAGAGACCCAGTACTTC

J gene: TRBJ1-2
V gene: TRBV4-2
D gene: TRBD1
clone size: -
CDR3 protein: CASSQDGTGGVNYGYTF
CDR3 DNA: TGTGCCAGCAGCCAAGATGGGACAGGGGGTGTTAACTATGGCTACACCTTC

J gene: TRBJ2-7
V gene: TRBV5-6
D gene: -
clone size: -
CDR3 protein: CASSPGTNDYEQYF
CDR3 DNA: TGTGCCAGCAGCCCGGGAACAAATGATTACGAGCAGTACTTC

J gene: TRBJ1-3
V gene: TRBV6-8
D gene: -
clone size: -
CDR3 protein: CASSYSREVGSGNTIYF
CDR3 DNA: TGTGCCAGCAGTTATAGTAGGGAGGTTGGGTCCGGAAACACCATATATTTT

J gene: TRBJ2-3
V gene: TRBV14
D gene: TRBD2
clone size: once
CDR3 protein: CASSRALAGGAQYF
CDR3 DNA: TGTGCCAGCAGCCGGGCCCTAGCGGGTGGGGCGCAGTATTTT

J gene: TRBJ1-2
V gene: TRBV11-2
D gene: -
clone size: -
CDR3 protein: CASSLESAGKGYGYTF
CDR3 DNA: TGTGCCAGCAGCTTAGAGTCGGCAGGGAAGGGCTATGGCTACACCTTC

J gene: TRBJ2-5
V gene: TRBV5-1
D gene: -
clone size: -
CDR3 protein: CASSSMSPQETQYF
CDR3 DNA: TGCGCCAGCAGCTCGATGAGCCCCCAAGAGACCCAGTACTTC

J gene: TRBJ1-2
V gene: TRBV27
D gene: -
clone size: -
CDR3 protein: CASSLKLGPTNYGYTF
CDR3 DNA: TGTGCCAGCAGTTTAAAATTGGGCCCCACTAACTATGGCTACACCTTC

J gene: TRBJ2-1
V gene: TRBV5-1
D gene: TRBD2
clone size: -
CDR3 protein: CASGPTSQPPNEQFF
CDR3 DNA: TGCGCCAGCGGTCCGACTAGCCAACCCCCCAATGAGCAGTTCTTC

J gene: TRBJ1-1
V gene: TRBV18
D gene: TRBD1
clone size: -
CDR3 protein: CASSPADRDLEAFF
CDR3 DNA: TGTGCCAGCTCACCAGCCGACAGGGACCTTGAAGCTTTCTTT

J gene: TRBJ2-1
V gene: TRBV29-1
D gene: TRBD2
clone size: once
CDR3 protein: CSVGLADSREQFF
CDR3 DNA: TGCAGCGTGGGACTAGCGGATTCGCGAGAGCAGTTCTTC

J gene: TRBJ2-5
V gene: TRBV30
D gene: -
clone size: -
CDR3 protein: CAWVPRDNRRETQYF
CDR3 DNA: TGTGCCTGGGTCCCCCGGGACAATAGGCGGGAGACCCAGTACTTC

J gene: TRBJ1-1
V gene: TRBV2
D gene: -
clone size: few
CDR3 protein: CASREPNRYTEAFF
CDR3 DNA: TGTGCCAGCAGAGAGCCTAACAGGTACACTGAAGCTTTCTTT

J gene: TRBJ2-7
V gene: TRBV6-1
D gene: -
clone size: once
CDR3 protein: CASKPAGFSYEQYF
CDR3 DNA: TGTGCCTCCAAGCCCGCGGGTTTTTCCTACGAGCAGTACTTC

J gene: TRBJ2-7
V gene: TRBV19
D gene: -
clone size: -
CDR3 protein: CASSPFSSYEQYF
CDR3 DNA: TGTGCCAGTAGTCCCTTCAGCTCCTACGAGCAGTACTTC

J gene: TRBJ2-3
V gene: TRBV2
D gene: TRBD2
clone size: -
CDR3 protein: CASLGLAGDGDTQYF
CDR3 DNA: TGTGCCAGTCTCGGACTAGCGGGAGACGGAGATACGCAGTATTTT

J gene: TRBJ2-3
V gene: TRBV4-1
D gene: TRBD2
clone size: -
CDR3 protein: CASRFTPAGADTQYF
CDR3 DNA: TGCGCCAGCAGATTCACACCAGCGGGAGCAGATACGCAGTATTTT

J gene: TRBJ2-7
V gene: TRBV6-1
D gene: TRBD2
clone size: -
CDR3 protein: CASSEDGAGVAYEQYF
CDR3 DNA: TGTGCCAGCAGTGAAGACGGGGCGGGGGTAGCCTACGAGCAGTACTTC

J gene: TRBJ2-7
V gene: TRBV7-3
D gene: TRBD1
clone size: -
CDR3 protein: CASSPGTVYEQYF
CDR3 DNA: TGTGCCAGCAGCCCAGGGACAGTCTACGAGCAGTACTTC

J gene: TRBJ2-3
V gene: TRBV6-5
D gene: TRBD2
clone size: -
CDR3 protein: CASSYSSGGLTDTQYF
CDR3 DNA: TGTGCCAGCAGTTACAGTAGCGGGGGGCTTACAGATACGCAGTATTTT

J gene: TRBJ2-2
V gene: TRBV19
D gene: TRBD1
clone size: -
CDR3 protein: CASKPGQGAFGELFF
CDR3 DNA: TGTGCCAGTAAGCCGGGACAGGGGGCTTTCGGGGAGCTGTTTTTT

J gene: TRBJ1-6
V gene: TRBV7-2
D gene: -
clone size: -
CDR3 protein: CASSLSGTRGNSPLHF
CDR3 DNA: TGTGCCAGCAGCTTATCCGGGACCAGGGGTAATTCACCCCTCCACTTT

J gene: TRBJ2-3
V gene: TRBV15
D gene: -
clone size: -
CDR3 protein: CATSRAGTHTDTQYF
CDR3 DNA: TGTGCCACCAGCAGAGCTGGGACACACACAGATACGCAGTATTTT

J gene: TRBJ1-1
V gene: TRBV4-2
D gene: TRBD1
clone size: few
CDR3 protein: CASSTTGVNTEAFF
CDR3 DNA: TGTGCCAGCAGCACTACAGGGGTGAACACTGAAGCTTTCTTT

J gene: TRBJ1-3
V gene: TRBV15
D gene: -
clone size: -
CDR3 protein: CATSREFQLGNTIYF
CDR3 DNA: TGTGCCACCAGCAGAGAATTCCAACTTGGAAACACCATATATTTT

J gene: TRBJ2-1
V gene: TRBV6-4
D gene: TRBD2
clone size: -
CDR3 protein: CASSEGLSGGDEQFF
CDR3 DNA: TGTGCCAGCAGTGAAGGGCTTAGCGGGGGGGATGAGCAGTTCTTC

J gene: TRBJ2-1
V gene: TRBV19
D gene: -
clone size: -
CDR3 protein: CASSIGSNEQFF
CDR3 DNA: TGTGCCAGTAGTATAGGTTCAAATGAGCAGTTCTTC

J gene: TRBJ1-1
V gene: TRBV5-6
D gene: TRBD1
clone size: -
CDR3 protein: CASSLVEGAGTEAFF
CDR3 DNA: TGTGCCAGCAGCTTGGTTGAGGGGGCTGGCACTGAAGCTTTCTTT

J gene: TRBJ2-7
V gene: TRBV27
D gene: -
clone size: -
CDR3 protein: CASSLRGYNEQYF
CDR3 DNA: TGTGCCAGCAGTTTGCGGGGTTACAACGAGCAGTACTTC

J gene: TRBJ1-1
V gene: TRBV10-3
D gene: -
clone size: -
CDR3 protein: CAIRTQGDTEAFF
CDR3 DNA: TGTGCCATCAGGACACAGGGAGACACTGAAGCTTTCTTT

J gene: TRBJ1-4
V gene: TRBV5-4
D gene: -
clone size: -
CDR3 protein: CASSRPGATNEKLFF
CDR3 DNA: TGTGCCAGCAGCAGACCCGGGGCAACTAATGAAAAACTGTTTTTT

J gene: TRBJ2-7
V gene: TRBV7-9
D gene: -
clone size: -
CDR3 protein: CASSVARGEQYF
CDR3 DNA: TGTGCCAGCAGCGTAGCTAGGGGCGAGCAGTACTTC